One T cell receptor beta chain is described in this entry. These data originate in a study of cytomegalovirus exposure and HLA in healthy donors. With 60 Vbeta and 13 Jbeta primers, the PCR was carried out. Sequencing was performed with immunoSEQ multiplex PCR; in TCRdb, only in-frame clones are kept and a portion is missing. The table includes about 98,000 clones, about 81% detected once. The CDR3 length is 16 residues. V gave up 4 bases and J gave up 4 bases; unmatched junction bases: 8. Looked up from germline, CDR1 is SGHKS and CDR2 is YYEKEE (reference sequence). What was sequenced was PBMCs. The V gene is TRBV5-5, the J gene TRBJ2-7, with 13 bases lining up with TRBD2. This sequence originates from a man aged 40-50 years in good health and CMV-seronegative. This CDR3 is CASSIGLAGAGYEQYF. The CDR3 DNA follows: TGTGCCAGCAGCATTGGACTAGCGGGGGCTGGTTACGAGCAGTACTTC.